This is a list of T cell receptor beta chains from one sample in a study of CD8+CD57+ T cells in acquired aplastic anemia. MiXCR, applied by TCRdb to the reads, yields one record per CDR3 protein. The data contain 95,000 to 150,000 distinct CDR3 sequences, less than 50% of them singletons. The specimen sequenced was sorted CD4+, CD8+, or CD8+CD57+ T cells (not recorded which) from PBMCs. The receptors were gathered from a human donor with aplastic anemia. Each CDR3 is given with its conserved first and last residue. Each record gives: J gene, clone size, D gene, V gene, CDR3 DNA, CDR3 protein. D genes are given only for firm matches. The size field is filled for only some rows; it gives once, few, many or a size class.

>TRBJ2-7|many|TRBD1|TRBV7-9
TGTGCCAGCTCACCGGGACAGGGCTACGAGCAGTACTTC
CASSPGQGYEQYF
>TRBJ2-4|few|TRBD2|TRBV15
TGTGCCACCAGCCCTCAGGGCGCGGGGGACATTCAGTACTTC
CATSPQGAGDIQYF
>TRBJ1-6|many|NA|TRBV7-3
TGTGCCAGCAGCTTATGGGGCGGCGGGGGTTCACCCCTCCACTTT
CASSLWGGGGSPLHF
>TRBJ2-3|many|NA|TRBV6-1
TGTGCCAGCTCTCTAAGGGGAGATACGCAGTATTTT
CASSLRGDTQYF
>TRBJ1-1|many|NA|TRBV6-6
TGTGCCAGCAGTTACAAAGGGACATCCAGTGAAGCTTTCTTT
CASSYKGTSSEAFF
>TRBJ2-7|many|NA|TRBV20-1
TGCAGTGCTAACTCGCAGGCCTACGAGCAGTACTTC
CSANSQAYEQYF
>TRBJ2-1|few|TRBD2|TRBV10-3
TGTGCCATTAGCGGGAGTACCTACAATGAGCAGTTCTTC
CAISGSTYNEQFF
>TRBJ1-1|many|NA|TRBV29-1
TGCAGCGCCGAGGGCCAGGGTTATGCTGAAGCTTTCTTT
CSAEGQGYAEAFF
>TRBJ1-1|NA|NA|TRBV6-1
TGTGCCAGCAGTGCCCCGGATAGGGGCTTAGGCACTGAAGCTTTCTTT
CASSAPDRGLGTEAFF
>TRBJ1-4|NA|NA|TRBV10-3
TGTGCCAGCAGTTACCGAGGGCAGGAAAAACTGTTTTTT
CASSYRGQEKLFF
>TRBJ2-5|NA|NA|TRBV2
TGTGCCAGCAGTGTCGCGGGACACAAAGAAGAGACCCAGTACTTC
CASSVAGHKEETQYF
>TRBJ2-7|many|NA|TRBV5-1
TGCGCCAGCTCCGAGGGGGGGAAGGGGGCCGAGCAGTACTTC
CASSEGGKGAEQYF
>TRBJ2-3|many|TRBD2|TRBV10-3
TGTGCCATCAGTGAGTCTAGCGGGGGGGCTCCGCAGTATTTT
CAISESSGGAPQYF
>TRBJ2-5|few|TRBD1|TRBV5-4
TGTGCCAGCAGCTCGGACAGGGGTTACAAGACCCAGTACTTC
CASSSDRGYKTQYF
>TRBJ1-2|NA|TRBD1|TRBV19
TGTGCCAGTGGACTGACAGGGTACGGCTACACCTTC
CASGLTGYGYTF
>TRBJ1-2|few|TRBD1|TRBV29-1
TGCAGCGCCCAACAGGGGGCAGGTGGCTACACCTTC
CSAQQGAGGYTF
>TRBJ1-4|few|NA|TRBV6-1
TGTGCCAGCACCCGGAAGAAAGGAGTTGAAAAACTGTTTTTT
CASTRKKGVEKLFF
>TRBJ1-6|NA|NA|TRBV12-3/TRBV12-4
TGTGCCAGCAGTTTAAGTTCACCCCTCCACTTT
CASSLSSPLHF
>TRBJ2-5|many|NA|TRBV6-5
TGTGCCAGCAGCATGTCCCAGGGGGGGACCCAGTACTTC
CASSMSQGGTQYF
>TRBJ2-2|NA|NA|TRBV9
TGTGCCAGCGGCGTAAGGGCTGGCGGGAACACCGGGGAGCTGTTTTTT
CASGVRAGGNTGELFF
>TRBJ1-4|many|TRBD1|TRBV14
TGTGCCAGCAGCCAGTTACAGGGGATAAGTGAAAAACTGTTTTTT
CASSQLQGISEKLFF
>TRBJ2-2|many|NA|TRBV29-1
TGCAGCGTTGAAGTGCCTCGACTCCTACAAACCGGGGAGCTGTTTTTT
CSVEVPRLLQTGELFF
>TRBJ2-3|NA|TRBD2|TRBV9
TGTGCCAGCAGCGTGGGACTAGCGGGGGAGAGAACAGATACGCAGTATTTT
CASSVGLAGERTDTQYF
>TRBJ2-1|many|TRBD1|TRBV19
TGTGCCAGTAGTATACTGGTGGGACAGGGTCGTAGTGAGCAGTTCTTC
CASSILVGQGRSEQFF
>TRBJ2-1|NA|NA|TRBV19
TGTGCCAGTACCTACTCGGGAGCCCCGTTCGATGAGCAGTTCTTC
CASTYSGAPFDEQFF
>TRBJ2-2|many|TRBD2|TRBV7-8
TGTGCCAGCAGCTTAGCAGCGACTAGCAACACCGGGGAGCTGTTTTTT
CASSLAATSNTGELFF
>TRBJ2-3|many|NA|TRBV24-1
TGTGCCACCAGTGAGAGCACAGATACGCAGTATTTT
CATSESTDTQYF
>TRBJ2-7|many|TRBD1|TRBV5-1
TGCGCCAGCAGCTCCCGCCAGGGGGCCACCTACGAGCAGTACTTC
CASSSRQGATYEQYF
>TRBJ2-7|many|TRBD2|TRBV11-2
TGTGCCAGCAGCTTGGGGGGGGAACCTACCTACGAGCAGTACTTC
CASSLGGEPTYEQYF
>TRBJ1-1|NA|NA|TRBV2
TGTGCCAGCAGTGGGGGCCAGGGGAGTACTGGAGCTTTCTTT
CASSGGQGSTGAFF
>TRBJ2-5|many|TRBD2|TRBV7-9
TGTGCCAGCAGCTTGGGACTAGCGGCGGAGACCCAGTACTTC
CASSLGLAAETQYF
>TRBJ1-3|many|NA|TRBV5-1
TGCGCCAGCAGCTTGGGGGGTTCGGGCTCTGGAAACACCATATATTTT
CASSLGGSGSGNTIYF
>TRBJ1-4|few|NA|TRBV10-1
TGCGCCAGCAGTCCCTACGGAGCGGAAGAACTGTTCTTT
CASSPYGAEELFF
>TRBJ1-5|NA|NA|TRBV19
TGTGCCAGTAGCGCCCCTTGGCCGGGCCAGCCCCAGCATTTT
CASSAPWPGQPQHF
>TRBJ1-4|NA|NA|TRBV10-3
TGTGCCATCAGTGAACCAGGGTTTACTAATGAAAAACTGTTTTTT
CAISEPGFTNEKLFF
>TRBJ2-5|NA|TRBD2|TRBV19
TGTGCCAGTACCGGGGGTAGCGGGAGCCAAGAGACCCAGTACTTC
CASTGGSGSQETQYF
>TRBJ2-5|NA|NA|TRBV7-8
TGTGCCAGCAGCCGTCAAGAGGCCCAGTACTTC
CASSRQEAQYF
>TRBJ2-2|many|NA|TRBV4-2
TGTGCCAGCAGCCAAGGAAGAGGGATCACCGGGGAGCTGTTTTTT
CASSQGRGITGELFF
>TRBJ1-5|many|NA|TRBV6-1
TGTGCCAGCACCATAAGCAATCAGCCCCAGCATTTT
CASTISNQPQHF